The 30 T cell receptor beta chains in this list originate from one sample, sequenced in a study of T cell repertoires in cytomegalovirus infection. MiXCR, applied by TCRdb to the reads, yields one record per CDR3 protein. The sample lists tens of thousands of distinct CDR3 sequences; 25% to 30% were seen once. Their specific antigens are unknown. The sequenced sample was CD8+ T cells from cultured PBMCs, obtained from culture after CMV antigen stimulation. These receptors all come from a human donor in good health (CMV status not recorded). Some clones in this sample may be carry-over from other donors' samples.

This clonotype was seen a few times. J is TRBJ2-3 and V is TRBV4-3; 8 bases fit TRBD2. The CDR3 loop spans 17 amino acids. Germline V gene lookup returns CDR1 LGHNA and CDR2 YSLEER. V lost 4 bases, J lost 0 bases, and 9 bases stayed unmatched. The CDR3 DNA sequence: TGCGCCAGCAGCCCGGGGCCGGGAGGGACTAGCACAGATACGCAGTATTTT. Its protein product is CASSPGPGGTSTDTQYF.

This chain connects TRBV13 to TRBJ2-7; TRBD2 might be the D (6 bases). CDR3 length: 13 amino acids. The V and J ends lost 3 bases and 2 bases respectively, with 8 bases between them. CDR1 PRHDT and CDR2 FYEKMQ come from the germline V gene (reference sequence). Here the CDR3 DNA reads TGTGCCAGCAGCTTCGCGGGAACCTACGAGCAGTACTTC. It codes for CASSFAGTYEQYF.

The chain uses TRBV7-6 and TRBJ2-7, with D maybe TRBD1 (5 bases). The V and J ends lost 1 base and 3 bases respectively, with 10 bases between them. The CDR3 sequence is 14 residues long. Germline CDR1 is SGHVS and CDR2 is FNYEAQ. The chain's CDR3 is CASSLGGTNYEQYF. CDR3 in DNA: TGTGCCAGCAGCTTAGGGGGCACCAACTACGAGCAGTACTTC.

This clonotype has more than one count but fewer than ten. The rearrangement joins TRBV6-2 or TRBV6-3 to TRBJ1-1; no firm D call. V was pared by 6 bases and J by 6 bases, with 17 bases between. CDR1 and CDR2 (germline): MNHEY, SVGEGT. CDR3 length: 14 residues. The CDR3 DNA reads as TGTGCCAGCAGCCCCGCGGGGTATCCTCCTGAAGCTTTCTTT. Amino acids: CASSPAGYPPEAFF.

This clonotype was recorded at least ten times. J is TRBJ1-3 and V is TRBV6-1; D gene ambiguous. The V gene's germline CDR1 is MNHNS and CDR2 SASEGT. V was pared by 6 bases and J by 0 bases, with 9 bases between. The CDR3 loop spans 14 amino acids. The CDR3 DNA follows: TGTGCCAGCAGCCAAAAGGCCTCTGGAAACACCATATATTTT. This codes for CASSQKASGNTIYF.

This clonotype has only one observation. This chain connects TRBV4-3 to TRBJ2-2; TRBD2 might be the D (6 bases). Between the trimmed V and J ends, which lost 4 bases and 2 bases, there was a span of 17 bases. The CDR3 is 17 amino acids. From germline, CDR1 is LGHNA and CDR2 YSLEER. The CDR3 DNA reads as TGCGCCAGCAGCCGAACAACCGGGACTTATAACACCGGGGAGCTGTTTTTT. This translates into CASSRTTGTYNTGELFF.

This clonotype showed up just a few times. V usage is TRBV11-2 and J usage is TRBJ2-7; possible D gene TRBD1, 5 bases. The CDR3 has 13 residues. Germline lookup yields CDR1 SGHAT and CDR2 FQNNGV. Trimming took 4 bases from V and 6 from J, leaving 13 bases between them. The CDR3 coding sequence is TGTGCCAGCAGCTGGGAAGGGGCGAGCGAGCAGTACTTC. Translating gives CASSWEGASEQYF. Variable domain in full (rest from reference TRBV11-2 and TRBJ2-7): EAGVAQSPRYKIIEKRQSVAFWCNPISGHATLYWYQQILGQGPKLLIQFQNNGVVDDSQLPKDRFSAERLKGVDSTLKIQPAKLEDSAVYLCASSWEGASEQYFGPGTRLTVT.

CDR3 nucleotides: TGCAGTGCAGGGGGAAGCAATCAGCCCCAGCATTTT. The encoded protein is CSAGGSNQPQHF. This rearrangement joins TRBV20-1 to TRBJ1-5; D possibly corresponds to TRBD1 (6 bases). Trimming stripped 6 bases from V and 1 base from J, with 7 bases between. The CDR3 length is 12 residues. Germline lookup yields CDR1 DFQATT and CDR2 SNEGSKA (reference sequence).

This clonotype was counted only a few times. The chain uses TRBV4-3 and TRBJ1-3; tentative D call: TRBD1 (5 bases). V was clipped by 0 bases and J by 5 bases, with 17 bases between them. CDR3 length equals 17 residues. Germline V gene lookup returns CDR1 LGHNA and CDR2 YSLEER. Written as DNA, the CDR3 is TGCGCCAGCAGCCAAGATGCCCCAGAGGGGATTCGAAACACCATATATTTT. It translates to CASSQDAPEGIRNTIYF.

The CDR3 sequence is CASSPGLASSYEQYF. The CDR3, as DNA: TGTGCCAGCAGTCCGGGACTAGCGAGCTCCTACGAGCAGTACTTC. The rearrangement joins TRBV27 to TRBJ2-7; 10 nucleotides line up with TRBD2. V shed 5 bases and J 0 bases; nucleotides not matched to a gene: 4. This CDR3 contains 15 residues. CDR1 is MNHEY, CDR2 SMNVEV, per germline (reference sequence).

In this sample, this clonotype turned up a few times. The chain carries TRBV5-5 and TRBJ1-5, with D perhaps matching TRBD1 (5 bases). V lost 1 base and J lost 0, with 11 bases in between. This CDR3 spans 16 amino acids. The germline gives CDR1 SGHKS, CDR2 YYEKEE (reference sequence). The CDR3 DNA is TGTGCCAGCAGCTTGTCACAGGCCCCTAGCAATCAGCCCCAGCATTTT. Its protein product is CASSLSQAPSNQPQHF.

This clonotype was counted ten times or more. V and J are TRBV27 and TRBJ2-1; TRBD1 matches 8 bases. The CDR3 consists of 16 residues. V was clipped by 6 bases and J by 0 bases; unmatched bases: 7. The germline gives CDR1 MNHEY, CDR2 SMNVEV (reference sequence). The chain's CDR3 is CASRQGARSSYNEQFF. CDR3 bases: TGTGCCAGCAGGCAGGGGGCGAGAAGCTCCTACAATGAGCAGTTCTTC.

The rearrangement uses TRBV7-9 and TRBJ2-7; 8 nucleotides agree with TRBD2. Trimming removed 5 bases from V and 7 bases from J; junction bases left unmatched: 4. CDR1 is SEHNR and CDR2 is FQNEAQ in the germline V gene (reference sequence). The CDR3 loop spans 12 amino acids. The CDR3 DNA sequence: TGTGCCAGCAGCCCGGGGACTAGTGAGCAGTACTTC. This codes for CASSPGTSEQYF.

This clonotype was seen a handful of times. This chain links TRBV7-4 with TRBJ1-5; D possibly corresponds to TRBD1 (6 bases). Trimming took off 5 bases at V and 4 bases at J, with 12 bases between the two ends. This CDR3 is 14 amino acids long. Per germline, CDR1 SGHVT and CDR2 SQSDAQ. The DNA for the CDR3 is TGTGCCAGCAGCCTGGACAGTACGAATCAGCCCCAGCATTTT. Encoded protein: CASSLDSTNQPQHF.

The rearrangement links TRBV10-3 to TRBJ1-1; the D gene is possibly TRBD1 (5 bases). The CDR3 covers 14 residues. Germline CDR1 is ENHRY and CDR2 is SYGVKD. With 7 bases removed from V and 6 bases from J, the gap between germline ends came to 18 bases. The chain's CDR3 is CAITTGGASPEAFF. For the CDR3, the DNA is TGTGCCATCACGACGGGAGGGGCGTCCCCTGAAGCTTTCTTT.

This chain links TRBV28 with TRBJ2-2, with 7 bases that match TRBD1. V trimming: 6 bases; J trimming: 9 bases; junction bases outside the gene matches: 7. Looked up from germline, CDR1 is MDHEN and CDR2 is SYDVKM. The CDR3 runs to 13 residues. CDR3 protein: CASRFTGVRELFF. CDR3 nucleotides: TGTGCCAGCAGGTTTACAGGGGTTCGGGAGCTGTTTTTT.

Within the sample, this clonotype is medium-sized. V is TRBV20-1 and J is TRBJ2-1, with D possibly TRBD2 on 7 matching bases. This CDR3 spans 13 amino acids. Germline CDR1 is DFQATT and CDR2 is SNEGSKA (reference sequence). For the CDR3, the DNA is TGCGGGACAAGGGGGGGCCGTCTAGATGAGCAGTTCTTC. It specifies CGTRGGRLDEQFF.

The table lists this clonotype with a count of one. V is TRBV6-5 and J is TRBJ2-2; D is uncertain. V dropped 3 bases and J dropped 1 base, with 6 bases sitting between them. Germline CDR1 and CDR2: MNHEY and SVGAGI. This CDR3 is 14 amino acids long. The CDR3 DNA follows: TGTGCCAGCAGTTATACAGTGAACACCGGGGAGCTGTTTTTT. This sequence encodes CASSYTVNTGELFF.

With respect to this clonotype: A read error may account for a junction end that differs from germline. V and J are TRBV6-6 and TRBJ1-5; D possibly corresponds to TRBD1 (5 bases). The germline gives CDR1 MNHNY, CDR2 SVGAGI (reference sequence). This CDR3 spans 15 amino acids. CDR3 sequence reads: CAGSYGREDNQPQHF. CDR3 nucleotide sequence: TGTGCCGGCAGTTACGGCAGGGAAGACAATCAGCCCCAGCATTTT.

This clonotype was observed a handful of times. V and J are TRBV14 and TRBJ2-7, with D unclear. CDR3 size: 12 residues. The ends were cut back, 1 base at V and 3 bases at J, with 4 bases in the middle. CDR1 SGHDN and CDR2 FVKESK come from the germline V gene. The CDR3 region has the DNA TGTGCCAGCAGCCAAGCCCTCTACGAGCAGTACTTC. This translates into CASSQALYEQYF.

The chain employs TRBV20-1 and TRBJ2-2; perhaps TRBD1 as D (6 bases). Trimming took off 0 bases at V and 4 bases at J, with 15 bases between the two ends. CDR3 length: 16 residues. Germline values: CDR1 DFQATT, CDR2 SNEGSKA (reference sequence). CDR3 nucleotide sequence: TGCAGTGCTAGAGACAGGGGTCCCAGTGGCACCGGGGAGCTGTTTTTT. Protein sequence: CSARDRGPSGTGELFF.

The chain links TRBV6-6 to TRBJ1-6, with 8 bases that match TRBD1. Trimming at V came to 4 bases and at J to 4 bases, leaving 6 bases not matched to a gene. CDR1 MNHNY and CDR2 SVGAGI come from the germline V gene (reference sequence). CDR3 length: 16 residues. The CDR3: CASSWTGSRYNSPLHF. The CDR3 coding sequence is TGTGCCAGCAGTTGGACAGGGAGTCGGTATAATTCACCCCTCCACTTT.

This clonotype was seen many times. The chain has TRBV6-1 and TRBJ2-5; 11 bases fit TRBD2. This CDR3 has 15 amino acids. The V gene end was trimmed by 2 bases and the J gene end by 5 bases; junction bases not matched to a gene: 4. The V gene's germline CDR1 is MNHNS and CDR2 SASEGT. CDR3 protein: CASSERLAGRETQYF. The CDR3 DNA reads TGTGCCAGCAGTGAACGACTAGCGGGAAGGGAGACCCAGTACTTC.

The chain joins TRBV11-3 to TRBJ2-7; D may correspond to TRBD1 or TRBD2 (5 bases each). This CDR3 is built from 14 residues. The ends were cut back, 4 bases at V and 5 bases at J, with 15 bases in the middle. Germline V gene lookup returns CDR1 SGHNT and CDR2 YENEEA. CDR3 residues: CASSSAGTPDEQYF. As DNA, the CDR3 is TGTGCCAGCAGCTCCGCCGGGACCCCCGACGAGCAGTACTTC.

This clonotype was observed at least ten times. CDR3 loop: CASSLGTGGNTEAFF. In DNA form, the CDR3 reads TGTGCCAGCAGTTTGGGGACAGGGGGAAACACTGAAGCTTTCTTT. This chain connects TRBV27 to TRBJ1-1; 11 bases agree with TRBD1. This CDR3 region has 15 residues. CDR1 is MNHEY, CDR2 SMNVEV, per germline (reference sequence). V gave up 3 bases and J gave up 2 bases; unmatched junction bases: 2.

The rearrangement links TRBV6-1 to TRBJ2-5; 7 bases are a match to TRBD1. The V gene end was trimmed by 0 bases and the J gene end by 2 bases; junction bases not matched to a gene: 9. Germline V gene lookup returns CDR1 MNHNS and CDR2 SASEGT. There are 17 residues in the CDR3. The CDR3 region is CASSEAVYSGQQETQYF. The CDR3 nucleotides read TGTGCCAGCAGTGAAGCGGTATATTCGGGACAGCAAGAGACCCAGTACTTC.

This rearrangement joins TRBV6-1 to TRBJ1-1; no clear D. Deletions cut 4 bases from V and 10 bases from J, with 16 bases between. Germline V gene sequence: CDR1 MNHNS, CDR2 SASEGT. The CDR3 length is 13 residues. The CDR3 loop reads CASSAYLSLGAFF. The DNA for the CDR3 is TGTGCCAGCAGTGCCTACTTGTCTCTCGGAGCTTTCTTT.

This clonotype has at least ten counts. The chain joins TRBV7-2 to TRBJ2-7; D possibly corresponds to TRBD1 (6 bases). Trimming left V 8 bases short and J 3 bases short, with 23 bases between. CDR3 size: 16 residues. Germline V lookup: CDR1 SGHTA, CDR2 FQGNSA. CDR3 region: CASRPGTSGEYYEQYF. CDR3 in DNA: TGTGCCAGCCGTCCCGGGACATCCGGCGAGTACTACGAGCAGTACTTC.

The rearrangement joins TRBV20-1 to TRBJ2-1; D remains ambiguous. Germline V lookup: CDR1 DFQATT, CDR2 SNEGSKA (reference sequence). Trimming shortened V by 5 bases and J by 0 bases, and 11 bases separated the two germline ends. The CDR3 has 14 residues. For the CDR3, the DNA is TGCAGTGCTGGGATCTCCTCCTCCTACAATGAGCAGTTCTTC. Protein product: CSAGISSSYNEQFF.

This clonotype came up a few times. V usage is TRBV27 and J usage is TRBJ2-5; D might be TRBD1 (6 bases). V was trimmed by 1 base and J by 2 bases, leaving 14 bases between them. This CDR3 has 16 residues. From germline, CDR1 is MNHEY and CDR2 SMNVEV (reference sequence). The CDR3 loop is CASSLFSGAPQETQYF. Here the CDR3 DNA reads TGTGCCAGCAGTTTATTTTCAGGGGCACCACAAGAGACCCAGTACTTC.